These T cell receptor beta chains were read from a single sample in a study of tumor-infiltrating lymphocytes in primary liver carcinoma. TCRdb re-derived calls from the multiplex PCR reads in MiXCR, one entry per CDR3 protein. This sample yields approximately 210,000 distinct CDR3 sequences, of which roughly 61% are seen a single time; around 7.1% belongs to the top ten. Material: peripheral blood. Source of these receptors: a woman aged 55-70 years with primary liver carcinoma and hepatitis B virus infection. The CDR3 runs from the conserved cysteine through the conserved F or W. D genes are given only for firm matches. Rows give clone size only sometimes, using once, few, many, or a class for an expanded clone.

many | TRBJ2-3 | TRBV29-1 | 12 | TRBD2 | CSVTSGGDTQYF | TGCAGCGTAACATCGGGGGGGGATACGCAGTATTTT
- | TRBJ1-4 | TRBV5-1 | 17 | TRBD1 | CASSSNPPGTGYEKLFF | TGCGCCAGCAGCTCGAACCCTCCCGGGACAGGGTACGAAAAACTGTTTTTT
- | TRBJ2-5 | TRBV29-1 | 14 | - | CSASSASGQETQYF | TGCAGCGCTTCGAGCGCGAGCGGGCAAGAGACACAGTACTTC
- | TRBJ2-1 | TRBV5-1 | 15 | TRBD2 | CASSLVLAAYNEQFF | TGCGCCAGCAGCTTGGTTCTAGCGGCCTACAATGAGCAGTTCTTC
- | TRBJ2-7 | TRBV28 | 14 | TRBD1 | CASSLSGQPYEQYF | TGTGCCAGCAGTTTATCGGGACAGCCCTACGAGCAGTACTTC
few | TRBJ2-1 | TRBV23-1 | 17 | TRBD1 | CTSSHFRQGLTYNEQFF | TGCACCAGCAGTCATTTCAGACAGGGTCTAACCTACAATGAGCAGTTCTTC
- | TRBJ2-1 | TRBV28 | 15 | TRBD2 | CASGWGGSGFNEQFF | TGTGCCAGCGGCTGGGGCGGGAGTGGATTCAATGAGCAGTTCTTC
- | TRBJ2-7 | TRBV11-2 | 15 | - | CASGLGSRRSYEQHF | TGTGCCAGCGGCTTAGGTTCTAGGCGGTCCTATGAGCAGCACTTC
- | TRBJ2-7 | TRBV11-2 | 17 | - | CACSLDRRGRFSYEQYF | TGTGCCTGCAGCTTAGATCGGAGGGGACGGTTCTCCTACGAGCAGTACTTC
- | TRBJ2-7 | TRBV19 | 15 | TRBD2 | CASSIPGGGTYEQYF | TGTGCCAGTAGTATCCCTGGCGGGGGTACCTACGAGCAGTACTTC
- | TRBJ2-3 | TRBV18 | 15 | TRBD1 | CASSRDRSGTDTQYF | TGTGCCAGCTCACGGGACAGGTCGGGCACAGATACGCAGTATTTT
- | TRBJ2-6 | TRBV11-2 | 17 | - | CASSTPPVRVGANVLTF | TGTGCCAGCAGCACCCCCCCGGTCCGGGTTGGGGCCAACGTCCTGACTTTC
- | TRBJ2-2 | TRBV4-2 | 15 | TRBD1 | CTSSQDRGDTEELFF | TGTACCAGCAGCCAAGACAGGGGTGATACCGAGGAGCTGTTTTTT
- | TRBJ2-2 | TRBV29-1 | 13 | - | CSSRTRETGELFF | TGCAGCTCTCGGACAAGGGAGACCGGGGAGTTGTTTTTT
- | TRBJ2-3 | TRBV10-2 | 16 | - | CASQDGADNSNQPQYF | TGCGCCAGCCAGGATGGGGCGGATAATAGCAATCAGCCCCAGTATTTT
- | TRBJ2-7 | TRBV7-9 | 14 | TRBD1 | CASSLGGQRGERYF | TGTGCCAGCAGCTTAGGGGGACAGCGAGGGGAGCGGTACTTC
few | TRBJ2-7 | TRBV28 | 16 | - | CASNEDASLAIYEQYF | TGTGCCAGCAATGAGGACGCCTCCCTAGCTATCTACGAGCAGTACTTC
few | TRBJ1-4 | TRBV4-1 | 15 | - | CASSQGGGRGEKLFF | TGCGCCAGCAGCCAAGGGGGGGGGCGGGGAGAAAAACTGTTTTTT
- | TRBJ2-7 | TRBV14 | 14 | - | CASSPGLKPYEQYF | TGTGCCAGCAGCCCGGGGCTTAAACCCTACGAGCAGTACTTC
many | TRBJ2-3 | TRBV11-1 | 15 | TRBD2 | CASSFLGLVSDTQYF | TGTGCCAGCAGCTTTCTGGGACTAGTCTCCGATACGCAGTATTTT
- | TRBJ2-3 | TRBV6-5 | 16 | - | CASSYGRGTSTDTQYF | TGTGCCAGCAGTTACGGGAGAGGGACTAGCACAGATACGCAGTATTTT
- | TRBJ2-7 | TRBV6-2/TRBV6-3 | 16 | - | CVSSYPSGSGVTEQYF | TGTGTCAGCAGTTACCCGTCGGGTAGCGGCGTTACCGAGCAGTACTTC
once | TRBJ2-3 | TRBV6-6 | 14 | - | CASNYIIPTDTQYF | TGTGCCAGCAATTATATTATTCCCACAGATACGCAGTATTTT
- | TRBJ2-7 | TRBV7-9 | 13 | TRBD1 | CASSKTGASEQYF | TGTGCCAGCAGCAAGACAGGGGCCTCCGAGCAGTACTTC